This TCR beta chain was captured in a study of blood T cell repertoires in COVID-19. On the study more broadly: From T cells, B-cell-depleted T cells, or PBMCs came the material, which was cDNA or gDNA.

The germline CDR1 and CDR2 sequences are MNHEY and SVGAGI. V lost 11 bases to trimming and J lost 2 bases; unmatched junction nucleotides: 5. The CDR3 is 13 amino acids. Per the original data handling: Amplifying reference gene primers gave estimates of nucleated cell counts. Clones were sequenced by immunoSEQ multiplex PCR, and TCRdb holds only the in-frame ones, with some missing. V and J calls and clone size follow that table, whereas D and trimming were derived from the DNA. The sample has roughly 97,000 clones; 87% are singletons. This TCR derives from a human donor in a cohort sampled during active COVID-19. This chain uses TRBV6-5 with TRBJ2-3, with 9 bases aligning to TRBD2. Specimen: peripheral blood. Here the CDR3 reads CAGRTSATDTQYF. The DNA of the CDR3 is TGTGCCGGAAGGACTAGCGCCACAGATACGCAGTATTTT.